The 21 T cell receptor beta chains reported below all come from one sample, sequenced in a study of OX40 agonist ivuxolimab in advanced cancers. Profiling relied on immunoSEQ multiplex PCR, and the TCRdb table lists in-frame clones only, not all of them. The sample has around 42,000 clones, more than 70% seen once; the top ten hold 20% to 30%. The sample in question was CD4+ or CD8+ T cells sorted from blood, obtained in a trial of the OX40 agonist ivuxolimab. Source of these receptors: an adult with an advanced solid tumor such as melanoma, head and neck, liver or kidney cancer.

The chain employs TRBV7-9 and TRBJ2-2; 7 bases fit TRBD2. Unmatched junction bases numbered 7, after V lost 5 bases and J lost 7 bases. Germline V gives CDR1 SEHNR, CDR2 FQNEAQ (reference sequence). The length of the CDR3 is 14 residues. CDR3 amino acids: CASSPPSGNGELFF. Written as DNA, the CDR3 is TGTGCCAGCAGCCCCCCCAGCGGGAACGGGGAGCTGTTTTTT.

This chain connects TRBV6-1 to TRBJ1-4, with a weak D call TRBD1 (5 bases). This CDR3 region has 14 residues. Germline V gene data show CDR1 as MNHNS and CDR2 as SASEGT. Trimming took off 7 bases at V and 4 bases at J, with 13 bases between the two ends. In DNA form, the CDR3 reads TGTGCCAGCATTTCCAGGGAGATTAATGAAAAACTGTTTTTT. This gives the protein CASISREINEKLFF.

This rearrangement joins TRBV19 to TRBJ2-7; a weak D match, TRBD2 (6 bases). Germline V lookup: CDR1 LNHDA, CDR2 SQIVND (reference sequence). Trimming shortened V by 5 bases and J by 1 base, and 18 bases separated the two germline ends. The CDR3 consists of 16 residues. The CDR3 DNA sequence: TGTGCCAGTAGTCTAAATTCCGGGACTGCGTCCTACGAGCAGTACTTC. Protein product: CASSLNSGTASYEQYF.

The chain carries TRBV7-9 and TRBJ2-7; 10 bases agree with TRBD1. The J segment lost 2 bases and the V segment lost 0 bases, leaving 4 bases of the junction unmatched. Germline-derived CDR1 and CDR2 are SEHNR and FQNEAQ (reference sequence). CDR3 length: 16 residues. This CDR3 is CASSLAFGQGAYEQYF. DNA for the CDR3: TGTGCCAGCAGCTTAGCGTTTGGACAGGGGGCCTACGAGCAGTACTTC.

The rearrangement joins TRBV11-2 to TRBJ1-3, with D possibly TRBD1 on 5 matching bases. The V end lost 1 base, the J end lost 4 bases, and 11 bases lay between the germline ends. The CDR3 has 15 amino acids. Germline lookup yields CDR1 SGHAT and CDR2 FQNNGV. The CDR3 sequence: CASSLGGRAGNTIYF. In nucleotides, the CDR3 is TGTGCCAGCAGCTTAGGGGGACGGGCAGGAAACACCATATATTTT.

The rearrangement links TRBV30 to TRBJ2-7, with 7 bases identical to TRBD2. The germline V gene has CDR1 GTSNPN and CDR2 SVGIG (reference sequence). The J segment lost 3 bases and the V segment lost 0 bases, leaving 2 bases of the junction unmatched. The CDR3 has 13 residues. The CDR3 spells CAWSVPGGYEQYF. The CDR3 nucleotides are TGTGCCTGGAGTGTTCCGGGGGGCTACGAGCAGTACTTC.

The chain recombines TRBV29-1 with TRBJ2-2; no reliable D call. The CDR3 is made up of 12 amino acids. CDR1 is SQVTM, CDR2 ANQGSEA, per germline. Trimming pared 5 bases from V and 5 bases from J, leaving 9 bases between. CDR3 sequence: CSVPINTGELFF. The DNA of the CDR3 is TGCAGCGTTCCCATCAATACCGGGGAGCTGTTTTTT.

A single count supports this clone. This may be a read error: a much more frequent sequence differs by one nucleotide. Different DNA sequences within this sample yield the same CDR3. The chain employs TRBV30 and TRBJ1-4; D not resolved. V lost 3 bases and J 6 bases, leaving 2 bases between the germline ends. This CDR3 spans 10 amino acids. The V gene's germline CDR1 is GTSNPN and CDR2 SVGIG (reference sequence). In DNA form, the CDR3 reads TGTGCCTGGAGGGATGAAAAACTGTTTTTT. Translation gives CAWRDEKLFF.

V gene TRBV6-5 combines with J gene TRBJ2-5, with D possibly matching TRBD2 (6 bases). Germline CDR1 and CDR2: MNHEY and SVGAGI. V was shortened by 2 bases and J by 1 base, with 8 bases between the two germline ends. CDR3 length: 14 amino acids. The CDR3 coding sequence is TGTGCCAGCAGTTACCCGACTAGCCAAGAGACCCAGTACTTC. Residues: CASSYPTSQETQYF.

This rearrangement joins TRBV19 to TRBJ2-7, with 8 bases that match TRBD1. The CDR3 runs 15 residues. Germline values: CDR1 LNHDA, CDR2 SQIVND (reference sequence). Germline trimming cut 5 bases from V and 5 bases from J; bases unmatched to any gene: 11. The DNA of the CDR3 is TGTGCCAGTAGTCCACAGAGGACAGGGTATGACGAGCAGTACTTC. This encodes CASSPQRTGYDEQYF.

In the case of this clone: Mismatch with germline at one junction end may stem from a read error. The chain links TRBV4-2 to TRBJ2-2, with TRBD1 matching over 12 bases. Germline CDR1 reads LGHNA; CDR2 reads YNFKEQ. The CDR3 contains 15 residues. The CDR3 spells CASGGQGANTGELFF. Here the CDR3 DNA reads TGTGCCAGCGGGGGACAGGGGGCGAATACCGGGGAGCTGTTTTTT.

CDR3 nucleotides: TGTGCCAGCAGCAGCACCAGCGAGATCACCGGGGAGCTGTTTTTT. Protein: CASSSTSEITGELFF. The rearrangement links TRBV5-6 to TRBJ2-2; no definite D call. The V gene lost 4 bases and the J gene lost 4 bases, with 14 bases spanning the gap. The CDR3 contains 15 residues. Germline lookup yields CDR1 SGHDT and CDR2 YYEEEE.

The chain has TRBV6-1 and TRBJ1-5; 9 bases match TRBD1. Losses at the gene ends were 6 bases for V and 2 bases for J; bases not matched to a gene: 5. Germline V gives CDR1 MNHNS, CDR2 SASEGT. This CDR3 spans 15 amino acids. The chain's CDR3 is CASRETGGGNQPQHF. The DNA of the CDR3 is TGTGCCAGCAGGGAAACAGGGGGCGGCAATCAGCCCCAGCATTTT.

The gene calls are TRBV5-6 and TRBJ1-1; no reliable D call. The CDR3 totals 11 residues. V gave up 6 bases and J gave up 4 bases, with 7 bases separating them. The germline CDR1 and CDR2 sequences are SGHDT and YYEEEE. As DNA, the CDR3 is TGTGCCAGCACCCTTGGCACTGAAGCTTTCTTT. This translates into CASTLGTEAFF.

The J gene is TRBJ2-2, the V gene TRBV25-1; D not resolved. Germline lookup yields CDR1 MGHDK and CDR2 SYGVNS. V lost 1 base to trimming and J lost 6 bases, with 9 bases between them. This CDR3 is built from 14 residues. CDR3 sequence: CASSEFASAGELFF. As DNA, the CDR3 is TGTGCCAGCAGTGAATTCGCAAGCGCCGGGGAGCTGTTTTTT.

The gene calls are TRBV5-5 and TRBJ1-5; the D gene is possibly TRBD1 (5 bases). Trimming took 1 base from V and 5 from J, leaving 10 bases between them. The germline CDR1 and CDR2 sequences are SGHKS and YYEKEE (reference sequence). The CDR3 is 14 amino acids. Here the CDR3 reads CASSLTGWDQPQHF. The CDR3 coding sequence is TGTGCCAGCAGCTTGACAGGATGGGATCAGCCCCAGCATTTT.

J is TRBJ2-4 and V is TRBV9; the match to TRBD1 covers 7 bases. The germline V gene has CDR1 SGDLS and CDR2 YYNGEE. The CDR3 is made up of 15 amino acids. V shed 3 bases and J 0 bases; nucleotides not matched to a gene: 3. The CDR3, as DNA: TGTGCCAGCAGCGACCAGGGGGTAGCCAAAAACATTCAGTACTTC. It codes for CASSDQGVAKNIQYF.

The CDR3 protein is CASSSTGQGYNEQFF. The CDR3 DNA reads TGTGCCAGCAGCTCCACCGGACAGGGCTACAATGAGCAGTTCTTC. The V gene is TRBV13, the J gene TRBJ2-1; 8 nucleotides align to TRBD1. V was clipped by 4 bases and J by 3 bases; unmatched bases: 5. CDR1 is PRHDT, CDR2 FYEKMQ, per germline (reference sequence). The CDR3 is 15 residues long.

This chain joins TRBV7-6 and TRBJ1-1; D unresolved. The ends were cut back, 5 bases at V and 4 bases at J, with 17 bases in the middle. Germline V CDR1 and CDR2: SGHVS, FNYEAQ. There are 15 residues in the CDR3. The CDR3 loop is CASSVTVGASTEAFF. Written as DNA, the CDR3 is TGTGCCAGCAGCGTCACTGTGGGTGCGAGCACTGAAGCTTTCTTT.

The chain is built from TRBV15 and TRBJ1-3; D perhaps matches TRBD1 (5 bases). CDR1 is LNHNV, CDR2 YYDKDF, per germline (reference sequence). The CDR3 is 13 residues long. CDR3: CEKTEQAGNTIYF. CDR3 DNA sequence: TGTGAAAAGACAGAGCAAGCTGGAAACACCATATATTTT.

This rearrangement joins TRBV9 to TRBJ1-2, with TRBD1 as a possible D gene (6 bases). The CDR3 is 15 amino acids. V lost 3 bases and J 0 bases, leaving 12 bases between the germline ends. Germline V lookup: CDR1 SGDLS, CDR2 YYNGEE. CDR3 nucleotide sequence: TGTGCCAGCAGCGCTTACAGGGCTACTAACTATGGCTACACCTTC. Encoded protein: CASSAYRATNYGYTF.